This T cell receptor (beta chain) emerged from a study of a mutant IDH1 vaccine in newly diagnosed glioma. Overall study context: Treated patients had a mean age of about 40 years and a 62.5% male, 37.5% female split.

Data came from immunoSEQ multiplex PCR; TCRdb stores just in-frame clones and leaves some out. In the table there are 40,000 to 55,000 clones, around four fifths of which are singletons. Trimming stripped 5 bases from V and 8 bases from J, with 12 bases between. The CDR3 has 12 amino acids. Germline V gives CDR1 SGHTA, CDR2 FQGNSA. On this clone itself: Antigen specificity is unknown.

Time point here: week 5, during vaccination. The investigators gave 300 ug of mutant IDH1 20-mer peptide in each vaccine dose, together with topical imiquimod. The specimen comprised PBMCs, sampled from a glioma patient whose treatment included an IDH1 peptide vaccine. The chain couples TRBV7-2 to TRBJ1-2, with D possibly matching TRBD1 (5 bases). The TCR comes from a man aged 50 or older with glioma. CDR3 bases: TGTGCCAGCAGCGTCCCTGGGACCGGCTACACCTTC. Amino acid sequence: CASSVPGTGYTF.